The entry below describes one T cell receptor beta chain. TCRdb keeps only in-frame clones here, not all; method: immunoSEQ multiplex PCR. The sample consists of more than 90,000 clones, roughly nine tenths of them appearing once. These data come from a study of blood T cell repertoires in COVID-19. Turning to the study itself: The United States, Italy and Spain provided the acute and convalescent COVID-19 samples.

CDR1 is SGHRS, CDR2 YFSETQ, per germline. The CDR3 has 14 residues. Trimming cost V 3 bases and J 6 bases, with 14 bases left between them. The receptor was isolated from a middle-aged man with acute or convalescent COVID-19. Specimen: peripheral blood. The chain is built from TRBV5-1 and TRBJ2-3; D possibly corresponds to TRBD1 (6 bases). The CDR3 here is CASSSSGGEDTQYF. For the CDR3, the DNA is TGCGCCAGCAGCTCCTCTGGGGGCGAGGATACGCAGTATTTT.